The 10 T cell receptor beta chains below were found in one sample sequenced in a study of a mutant IDH1 vaccine in newly diagnosed glioma. Method: immunoSEQ multiplex PCR; TCRdb's copy keeps in-frame clones and lacks some. The sample consists of 45,000 to 65,000 clones, 65% to 90% of them appearing once. Time point indicated: week 5, during vaccination. All doses held 300 ug of mutant IDH1 20-mer peptide, with topical imiquimod. Their specific antigens are unknown. Sequenced here: PBMCs, sampled from a glioma patient whose treatment included an IDH1 peptide vaccine. These receptors were obtained from a young woman with glioma. Some clones in this sample may be carry-over from other donors' samples.

The table lists this clone with a few counts. The chain recombines TRBV5-4 with TRBJ2-7, with TRBD2 matching 8 bases. This CDR3 contains 13 residues. Looked up from germline, CDR1 is SGHNT and CDR2 is YYREEE (reference sequence). J was trimmed by 11 bases and V by 2 bases; bases with no gene match: 9. CDR3 region: CASSFGGAGEKYF. CDR3 DNA: TGTGCCAGCAGCTTCGGTGGAGCGGGAGAAAAGTACTTC.

This clone was detected once. The CDR3 reads CASSIDGAGGRTDTQYF. In DNA form, the CDR3 reads TGTGCCAGTAGTATAGATGGCGCCGGGGGCCGCACAGATACGCAGTATTTT. This chain connects TRBV19 to TRBJ2-3; either TRBD1 or TRBD2 may supply D (6 bases each). CDR1 LNHDA and CDR2 SQIVND come from the germline V gene (reference sequence). CDR3 length: 17 residues. With 0 bases removed from V and 1 base from J, the gap between germline ends came to 14 bases.

The rearrangement links TRBV6-1 to TRBJ1-2; possible D gene TRBD1, 6 bases. V lost 8 bases and J 1 base, leaving 14 bases between the germline ends. Per the germline V gene, CDR1 is MNHNS and CDR2 is SASEGT. The CDR3 is made up of 14 amino acids. The CDR3 sequence: CASFPDRINYGYTF. CDR3 bases: TGTGCCAGCTTCCCGGACAGAATTAACTATGGCTACACCTTC.

CDR3 loop: CASSHGTSGRTDTQYF. CDR3 nucleotides: TGTGCCAGCAGCCATGGGACTAGCGGGAGAACAGATACGCAGTATTTT. This chain uses TRBV14 with TRBJ2-3; TRBD2 agrees at 14 bases. This CDR3 region has 16 residues. Germline lookup yields CDR1 SGHDN and CDR2 FVKESK. The V and J ends lost 3 bases and 3 bases, in that order; junction bases with no gene match: 2.

V and J are TRBV19 and TRBJ2-7; no firm D call. This CDR3 has 14 amino acids. Trimming removed 3 bases from V and 1 base from J, with 10 bases in between. Germline V gene data show CDR1 as LNHDA and CDR2 as SQIVND (reference sequence). The CDR3 loop is CASSIDGRSYEQYF. The CDR3 DNA reads as TGTGCCAGTAGTATCGATGGAAGGTCCTACGAGCAGTACTTC.

V gene TRBV27 combines with J gene TRBJ2-3, with a possible D match to TRBD2 (6 bases). This CDR3 is 13 amino acids long. V lost 6 bases, J lost 2 bases, and 9 bases lay in between. Germline V gene sequence: CDR1 MNHEY, CDR2 SMNVEV (reference sequence). The CDR3 reads CASRPGLTDTQYF. The CDR3 nucleotides read TGTGCCAGCAGACCGGGACTCACAGATACGCAGTATTTT.

This clone has just a few counts. V and J are TRBV13 and TRBJ2-1, with 7 bases matching TRBD1. The CDR3 is 13 amino acids. The junction had 5 bases not matched to a gene; V was cut back by 5 bases and J by 7 bases. Germline CDR1 PRHDT, CDR2 FYEKMQ (reference sequence). CDR3 DNA: TGTGCCAGCAGCGTCAGGGGGATTAATGAGCAGTTCTTC. This encodes CASSVRGINEQFF.

The chain joins TRBV9 to TRBJ2-1; 9 bases fit TRBD2. The CDR3 runs to 16 residues. V was pared by 0 bases and J by 7 bases, with 8 bases of the junction left unmatched. Germline loops: CDR1 SGDLS, CDR2 YYNGEE. The CDR3 region is CASSVGASGVVNEQFF. The CDR3 region has the DNA TGTGCCAGCAGCGTAGGGGCTAGCGGGGTAGTAAATGAGCAGTTCTTC.

The chain recombines TRBV6-5 with TRBJ1-3; 7 bases are shared with TRBD1. V lost 0 bases and J lost 1; bases outside the gene matches: 0. The V gene's germline CDR1 is MNHEY and CDR2 SVGAGI. The CDR3 is 15 amino acids. CDR3 bases: TGTGCCAGCAGTTACTCGACAGGGTCTGGAAACACCATATATTTT. It yields the protein CASSYSTGSGNTIYF.

This clone has only one observation. V and J are TRBV5-1 and TRBJ1-4, with a tentative D call TRBD1 (5 bases). Per the germline V gene, CDR1 is SGHRS and CDR2 is YFSETQ. V was cut by 0 bases and J by 3 bases, with 9 bases left in between. This CDR3 contains 15 residues. Written as DNA, the CDR3 is TGCGCCAGCAGCTTGGGTGGGGGTCCTAATGAAAAACTGTTTTTT. Its protein is CASSLGGGPNEKLFF.